This T cell receptor (beta chain) is drawn from a study of T cell repertoires in cytomegalovirus infection. Study background: It was the public TCR beta signatures that indicated both CMV infection and matching HLA type. Study-wide findings and caveats: HLA-C-restricted CMV clonotypes gave the most frequent clonotype in two of eight donors.

This clonotype has just a few counts. Its target is unknown. TCRdb passed the reads through MiXCR, listing each CDR3 protein once. In the table there are roughly 120,000 distinct CDR3 sequences, around 30% of which are singletons. V was pared by 2 bases and J by 5 bases, with 13 bases between. The CDR3 is 14 amino acids. The chain links TRBV12-3 or TRBV12-4 to TRBJ2-7; a possible D gene is TRBD2 (5 bases). This receptor was obtained from a human donor in good health (CMV status not recorded). Some clones in this sample may be carry-over from other donors' samples. Specimen: CD8+ T cells from cultured PBMCs, collected from culture after CMV antigen stimulation. The CDR3 sequence is CASSLPGVPDEQYF. In DNA, the CDR3 is TGTGCCAGCAGTTTACCCGGGGTGCCGGACGAGCAGTACTTC.